The source of this T cell receptor (beta chain) is a study of cytomegalovirus exposure and HLA in healthy donors. The study ran its PCR with 60 Vbeta and 13 Jbeta primers. Data came from immunoSEQ multiplex PCR; TCRdb stores just in-frame clones and leaves some out. The sample shows hundreds of thousands of clones, around 75% of them seen only once. CDR3 length: 14 amino acids. Between the trimmed V and J ends, which lost 1 base and 2 bases, there was a span of 7 bases. Germline V gene sequence: CDR1 SGHAT, CDR2 FQNNGV. The sample comprised PBMCs. This TCR derives from a woman in her thirties in good health and CMV-seronegative. This chain uses TRBV11-2 with TRBJ2-3; D is undetermined. The CDR3 loop is CASSLGGPTDTQYF. CDR3 bases: TGTGCCAGCAGCTTAGGTGGCCCCACAGATACGCAGTATTTT.